What follows are 31 T cell receptor beta chains derived from one specimen sequenced in a study of OX40 agonist ivuxolimab in advanced cancers. Only in-frame clones appear in the TCRdb table, and some are missing; sequencing was by immunoSEQ multiplex PCR. The sample lists 20,000 to 25,000 clones, around 87% occurring once. Sequenced material: CD4+ or CD8+ T cells sorted from blood, taken in a trial of the OX40 agonist ivuxolimab. All receptors derive from an adult with an advanced solid tumor such as melanoma, head and neck, liver or kidney cancer.

CDR3 bases: TGTGCCAGCAGCTTAGGACAGGACCAAGAGACCCAGTACTTC. Translating gives CASSLGQDQETQYF. The chain employs TRBV7-9 and TRBJ2-5, with TRBD1 as a possible D gene (6 bases). The CDR3 consists of 14 residues. V was cut by 1 base and J by 0 bases, with 6 bases left in between. The germline gives CDR1 SEHNR, CDR2 FQNEAQ (reference sequence).

Regarding this clone: The sample carries other DNA sequences with the same CDR3. The chain employs TRBV30 and TRBJ1-1; no definite D call. This CDR3 has 12 amino acids. CDR1 and CDR2 from the germline V gene are GTSNPN and SVGIG (reference sequence). V was clipped by 1 base and J by 1 base, with 4 bases between them. The CDR3 reads CAWSDGNTEAFF. The CDR3 nucleotides read TGTGCCTGGAGTGATGGGAACACTGAAGCTTTCTTT.

In this sample, this clone turned up once. The chain combines TRBV2 with TRBJ1-3, with D hard to call. The CDR3 covers 15 residues. Germline CDR1 and CDR2: SNHLY and FYNNEI. V lost 7 bases to trimming and J lost 0 bases, with 13 bases between them. The CDR3 region has the DNA TGTGCCAGCATCAGGACCGAAAGCTCTGGAAACACCATATATTTT. As protein: CASIRTESSGNTIYF. Together with reference TRBV2 and TRBJ1-3, the CDR3 gives the full variable domain: EPEVTQTPSHQVTQMGQEVILRCVPISNHLYFYWYRQILGQKVEFLVSFYNNEISEKSEIFDDQFSVERPDGSNFTLKIRSTKLEDSAMYFCASIRTESSGNTIYFGEGSWLTVV.

The chain recombines TRBV5-6 with TRBJ1-2, with 7 nucleotides matching TRBD1. The CDR3 spans 12 residues. V lost 4 bases and J lost 4; bases outside the gene matches: 1. Germline CDR1 reads SGHDT; CDR2 reads YYEEEE. CDR3 sequence: CASSPGGYGYTF. In DNA form, the CDR3 reads TGTGCCAGCAGCCCAGGGGGCTATGGCTACACCTTC. The variable domain in full, with the rest retrieved from reference TRBV5-6 and TRBJ1-2, is DAGVTQSPTHLIKTRGQQVTLRCSPKSGHDTVSWYQQALGQGPQFIFQYYEEEERQRGNFPDRFSGHQFPNYSSELNVNALLLGDSALYLCASSPGGYGYTFGSGTRLTVV.

V gene TRBV19 combines with J gene TRBJ1-5, with 7 bases matching TRBD1. The CDR3 spans 16 residues. Germline V gene lookup returns CDR1 LNHDA and CDR2 SQIVND (reference sequence). The J segment lost 3 bases and the V segment lost 5 bases, leaving 10 bases of the junction unmatched. CDR3 nucleotide sequence: TGTGCCAGTAGTTCCACGACAGGGAGAAACAATCAGCCCCAGCATTTT. It encodes CASSSTTGRNNQPQHF.

This clone rates as medium-sized (0.01 to 0.1%). The chain couples TRBV6-4 to TRBJ2-3, with 14 positions matching TRBD2. The CDR3 extends over 15 amino acids. Losses at the gene ends were 3 bases for V and 4 bases for J; bases not matched to a gene: 0. The germline gives CDR1 MRHNA, CDR2 SNTAGT. The CDR3 DNA is TGTGCCAGCAGTGAGACTAGCGGGGGGGCAGATACGCAGTATTTT. It codes for CASSETSGGADTQYF.

This sequence joins TRBV11-2 and TRBJ2-3; D perhaps matches TRBD2 (6 bases). CDR3 length: 15 amino acids. V was pared by 5 bases and J by 1 base, with 13 bases between. CDR1 SGHAT and CDR2 FQNNGV come from the germline V gene. CDR3 sequence reads: CASSPNWGGTDTQYF. The CDR3 region has the DNA TGTGCCAGCAGCCCCAATTGGGGGGGCACAGATACGCAGTATTTT.

This sequence joins TRBV27 and TRBJ2-5; D might be TRBD1 or TRBD2, each matching 5 bases. Trimming removed 5 bases at V and 5 bases at J, with 18 bases between. The V gene's germline CDR1 is MNHEY and CDR2 SMNVEV (reference sequence). The CDR3 covers 15 residues. The CDR3 loop is CASSTGTTTSETQYF. DNA of the CDR3: TGTGCCAGCAGTACCGGGACCACCACCTCCGAGACCCAGTACTTC.

The rearrangement joins TRBV29-1 to TRBJ2-3, with 7 bases that match TRBD1. This CDR3 spans 13 amino acids. Looked up from germline, CDR1 is SQVTM and CDR2 is ANQGSEA. V dropped 7 bases and J dropped 2; count of bases not matched to a gene: 6. The CDR3 here is CSARDSHTDTQYF. CDR3 bases: TGCAGCGCCCGGGACAGTCACACAGATACGCAGTATTTT.

The J gene is TRBJ2-6, the V gene TRBV7-6, with 7 bases matching TRBD2. Per the germline V gene, CDR1 is SGHVS and CDR2 is FNYEAQ. Trimming took 5 bases from V and 2 from J; bases not matched to a gene: 9. The CDR3 loop spans 17 amino acids. The CDR3 nucleotides read TGTGCCAGCAGCGCCAGGGAGGGGCGAACTGGGGCCAACGTCCTGACTTTC. It translates to CASSAREGRTGANVLTF.

This rearrangement joins TRBV7-2 to TRBJ2-7; D not certain. This CDR3 spans 12 amino acids. Germline assignment: CDR1 SGHTA and CDR2 FQGNSA. V was pared by 3 bases and J by 4 bases, with 7 bases between. DNA of the CDR3: TGTGCCAGCAGCTTCGGCCCTTACGAGCAGTACTTC. It yields the protein CASSFGPYEQYF.

V is TRBV6-1 and J is TRBJ2-7; D unclear. There are 13 residues in the CDR3. Germline V lookup: CDR1 MNHNS, CDR2 SASEGT. V lost 6 bases to trimming and J lost 7 bases, with 16 bases between them. Here the CDR3 reads CASSRSLLDEQYF. CDR3 coding DNA: TGTGCCAGCAGCCGCTCCCTCTTGGATGAGCAGTACTTC.

The gene calls are TRBV4-1 and TRBJ2-7, with a weak D call TRBD1 (6 bases). V lost 0 bases to trimming and J lost 2 bases, with 11 bases between them. Germline V CDR1 and CDR2: MGHRA, YSYEKL. The CDR3 length is 15 residues. As DNA, the CDR3 is TGCGCCAGCAGCCAAGACAGGGGCGGCGCCTACGAGCAGTACTTC. Residues: CASSQDRGGAYEQYF.

This clone has a single count. The rearrangement uses TRBV27 and TRBJ1-1; TRBD1 is a possible D gene (5 bases). The CDR3 spans 14 residues. The V gene lost 7 bases and the J gene lost 1 base, with 13 bases spanning the gap. The germline V gene encodes CDR1 MNHEY and CDR2 SMNVEV (reference sequence). For the CDR3, the DNA is TGTGCCAGCACTGACAGCCTGACGAACACTGAAGCTTTCTTT. This encodes CASTDSLTNTEAFF.

The V and J genes are TRBV6-5 and TRBJ1-1; no firm D call. The CDR3 runs 12 residues. Per the germline V gene, CDR1 is MNHEY and CDR2 is SVGAGI. The V end was cut by 2 bases, the J end by 8 bases, with 9 bases between. Here the CDR3 DNA reads TGTGCCAGCAGTTACCCGTGGCGGGAAGCTTTCTTT. Amino acids: CASSYPWREAFF.

The V and J genes are TRBV5-6 and TRBJ1-2; D ambiguous. The CDR3 is 13 amino acids. Trimming shortened V by 2 bases and J by 0 bases, and 5 bases separated the two germline ends. Germline values: CDR1 SGHDT, CDR2 YYEEEE. CDR3 loop: CASSFVANYGYTF. CDR3 sequence (DNA): TGTGCCAGCAGCTTTGTAGCTAACTATGGCTACACCTTC.

The chain links TRBV4-1 to TRBJ2-1; D not resolved. The CDR3 totals 15 residues. The V and J ends lost 1 base and 0 bases respectively, with 7 bases between them. CDR1 and CDR2 (germline): MGHRA, YSYEKL. CDR3 nucleotide sequence: TGCGCCAGCAGCCAAGGTTTATCCTCCTACAATGAGCAGTTCTTC. This codes for CASSQGLSSYNEQFF.

The genes are TRBV7-9 and TRBJ2-7, with D uncertain. This CDR3 contains 13 residues. The germline gives CDR1 SEHNR, CDR2 FQNEAQ (reference sequence). V lost 7 bases and J lost 3, with 13 bases in between. CDR3 protein: CASTLGSSYEQYF. The CDR3 DNA sequence: TGTGCCAGCACTTTAGGTTCTAGCTACGAGCAGTACTTC.

The chain uses TRBV5-6 and TRBJ1-4, with TRBD1 matching 9 bases. This CDR3 is built from 14 residues. Germline trimming cut 3 bases from V and 5 bases from J; bases unmatched to any gene: 2. Germline CDR1 SGHDT, CDR2 YYEEEE. The CDR3 here is CASSSGTGNEKLFF. Written as DNA, the CDR3 is TGTGCCAGCAGCTCCGGGACAGGGAATGAAAAACTGTTTTTT.

This chain connects TRBV6-1 to TRBJ2-4; D unclear. From germline, CDR1 is MNHNS and CDR2 SASEGT. The CDR3 is 16 residues long. With 3 bases removed from V and 1 base from J, the gap between germline ends came to 13 bases. CDR3 region: CASSDRPTGAKNIQYF. The CDR3 coding sequence is TGTGCCAGCAGTGACCGACCCACCGGGGCCAAAAACATTCAGTACTTC.

DNA for the CDR3: TGTGCCAGTAGTCCGGACAGGGGTTCCTATAATTCACCCCTCCACTTT. This translates into CASSPDRGSYNSPLHF. The chain joins TRBV19 to TRBJ1-6, with 9 bases lining up with TRBD1. Per germline, CDR1 LNHDA and CDR2 SQIVND (reference sequence). The CDR3 sequence is 16 residues long. Unmatched junction bases numbered 3, after V lost 5 bases and J lost 1 base.

The CDR3: CASSSARDNYEQYF. The CDR3 DNA reads TGTGCCAGTAGTTCCGCCCGGGACAACTACGAGCAGTACTTC. V usage is TRBV19 and J usage is TRBJ2-7, with TRBD1 as a possible D gene (6 bases). Per the germline V gene, CDR1 is LNHDA and CDR2 is SQIVND (reference sequence). The CDR3 covers 14 residues. The V end lost 5 bases, the J end lost 3 bases, and 14 bases lay between the germline ends. Based on the CDR3 plus reference TRBV19 and TRBJ2-7, the full variable domain is DGGITQSPKYLFRKEGQNVTLSCEQNLNHDAMYWYRQDPGQGLRLIYYSQIVNDFQKGDIAEGYSVSREKKESFPLTVTSAQKNPTAFYLCASSSARDNYEQYFGPGTRLTVT.

This chain links TRBV6-5 with TRBJ2-3; D is ambiguous. V gave up 5 bases and J gave up 4 bases, with 10 bases separating them. Germline values: CDR1 MNHEY, CDR2 SVGAGI. This CDR3 contains 13 residues. CDR3 residues: CASSTISADTQYF. The CDR3 DNA follows: TGTGCCAGCAGTACCATCTCTGCAGATACGCAGTATTTT.

The chain joins TRBV7-9 to TRBJ1-1; 7 bases map to TRBD1. Germline trimming cut 7 bases from V and 0 bases from J; bases unmatched to any gene: 11. The CDR3 runs to 16 residues. CDR1 is SEHNR, CDR2 FQNEAQ, per germline (reference sequence). The chain's CDR3 is CASTQGGGRVNTEAFF. The CDR3 DNA follows: TGTGCCAGCACCCAGGGGGGGGGACGCGTGAACACTGAAGCTTTCTTT.

The J gene is TRBJ1-1, the V gene TRBV5-8; D is unclear. V was trimmed by 4 bases and J by 0 bases, leaving 16 bases between them. The CDR3 is 16 amino acids. Germline CDR1 and CDR2: SGHTS and YDEGEE. In DNA form, the CDR3 reads TGTGCCAGCAGCGACTTAGGTGGACTTATGAACACTGAAGCTTTCTTT. Encoded protein: CASSDLGGLMNTEAFF.

The CDR3 is CASSLRVNYGYTF. The CDR3 region has the DNA TGTGCCAGCAGTCTCAGGGTTAACTATGGCTACACCTTC. This rearrangement joins TRBV14 to TRBJ1-2, with a possible D match to TRBD1 (5 bases). This CDR3 has 13 amino acids. The germline V gene has CDR1 SGHDN and CDR2 FVKESK. The V end lost 6 bases, the J end lost 1 base, and 9 bases lay between the germline ends.

V gene TRBV6-4 combines with J gene TRBJ2-3, with D perhaps matching TRBD1 (5 bases). V lost 6 bases, J lost 0 bases, and 13 bases lay in between. CDR3 length equals 15 residues. Per the germline V gene, CDR1 is MRHNA and CDR2 is SNTAGT. The DNA for the CDR3 is TGTGCCAGCAGAATGACAGAAGCTAGCACAGATACGCAGTATTTT. Its translation: CASRMTEASTDTQYF.

This clone was observed once. V gene TRBV5-6 combines with J gene TRBJ1-2; tentative D call: TRBD1 (5 bases). CDR3 size: 18 residues. From germline, CDR1 is SGHDT and CDR2 YYEEEE. Trimming left V 3 bases short and J 3 bases short, with 24 bases between. The CDR3 region has the DNA TGTGCCAGCAGCTACCCCCTTATAGGAGGGGCTGATCACTATGGCTACACCTTC. This gives the protein CASSYPLIGGADHYGYTF.

V and J are TRBV19 and TRBJ1-5, with D unresolved. The ends were cut back, 6 bases at V and 0 bases at J, with 9 bases in the middle. Germline loops: CDR1 LNHDA, CDR2 SQIVND (reference sequence). CDR3 length equals 14 residues. The CDR3 protein is CASRLSYSNQPQHF. DNA for the CDR3: TGTGCCAGTAGACTGTCGTATAGCAATCAGCCCCAGCATTTT.

This chain joins TRBV5-1 and TRBJ1-1, with a weak D call TRBD1 (5 bases). V gave up 3 bases and J gave up 11 bases, with 20 bases separating them. There are 14 residues in the CDR3. CDR1 and CDR2 (germline): SGHRS, YFSETQ. CDR3 coding DNA: TGCGCCAGCAGCTCCCGCGAGGAGGGGAAGCATGCTTTCTTT. Its translation is CASSSREEGKHAFF.

This chain links TRBV9 with TRBJ2-3, with 9 bases fitting TRBD2. The J segment lost 4 bases and the V segment lost 0 bases, leaving 6 bases of the junction unmatched. The CDR3 runs 16 residues. CDR1 SGDLS and CDR2 YYNGEE come from the germline V gene. CDR3 loop: CASSVGSGGLADTQYF. CDR3 nucleotide sequence: TGTGCCAGCAGCGTAGGCAGCGGGGGGTTGGCAGATACGCAGTATTTT.